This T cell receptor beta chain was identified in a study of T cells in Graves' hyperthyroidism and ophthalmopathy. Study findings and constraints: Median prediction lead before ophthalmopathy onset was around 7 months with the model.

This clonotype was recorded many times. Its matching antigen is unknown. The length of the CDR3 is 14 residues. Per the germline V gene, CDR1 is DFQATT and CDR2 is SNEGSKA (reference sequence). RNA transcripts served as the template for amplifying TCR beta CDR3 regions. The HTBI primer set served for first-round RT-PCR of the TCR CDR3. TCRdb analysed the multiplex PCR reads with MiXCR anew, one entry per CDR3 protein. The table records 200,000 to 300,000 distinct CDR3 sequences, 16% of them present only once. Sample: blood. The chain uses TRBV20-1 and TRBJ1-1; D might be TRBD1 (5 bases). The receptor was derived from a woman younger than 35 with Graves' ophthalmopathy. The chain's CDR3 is CRTLRDLTGTEAFF. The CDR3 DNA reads TGCAGGACTCTCCGGGACTTAACAGGCACTGAAGCTTTCTTT.